The 23 T cell receptor beta chains below all came from one sample that was sequenced in a study of T cells in localized non-small cell lung cancer. TCRdb keeps only in-frame clones here, not all; method: immunoSEQ multiplex PCR. The data contain tens of thousands of clones, about 90% of them singletons. The sequencing used peripheral blood, collected before any cancer treatment. The receptor set was obtained from a woman aged 35 to 75 with stage I lung adenocarcinoma.

V and J are TRBV7-2 and TRBJ2-7, with D maybe TRBD1 (5 bases). The V and J ends lost 2 bases and 3 bases respectively, with 8 bases between them. The CDR3 runs to 13 residues. The V gene's germline CDR1 is SGHTA and CDR2 FQGNSA. Here the CDR3 reads CASSLTQVYEQYF. DNA of the CDR3: TGTGCCAGCAGCTTAACACAGGTCTACGAGCAGTACTTC. Full variable domain (remainder filled in from reference TRBV7-2 and TRBJ2-7): GAGVSQSPSNKVTEKGKDVELRCDPISGHTALYWYRQSLGQGLEFLIYFQGNSAPDKSGLPSDRFSAERTGGSVSTLTIQRTQQEDSAVYLCASSLTQVYEQYFGPGTRLTVT.

Written as DNA, the CDR3 is TGTGCCAGCAGGGGGACAGGTGGTGGCTACACCTTC. Protein product: CASRGTGGGYTF. The genes are TRBV27 and TRBJ1-2; 8 nucleotides match TRBD1. Germline values: CDR1 MNHEY, CDR2 SMNVEV (reference sequence). The CDR3 consists of 12 residues. The junction had 4 bases not matched to a gene; V was cut back by 6 bases and J by 7 bases.

The CDR3 nucleotides read TGTGCCAGCAGTTTAGGCACAGGGGCCCGGACAGATACGCAGTATTTT. It specifies CASSLGTGARTDTQYF. This chain links TRBV27 with TRBJ2-3; TRBD1 aligns across 7 bases. With V trimmed by 2 bases and J by 3 bases, 8 bases remained unmatched. This CDR3 spans 16 amino acids. The germline V gene has CDR1 MNHEY and CDR2 SMNVEV (reference sequence).

Here the CDR3 reads CASSLSQQETQYF. The DNA for the CDR3 is TGTGCCAGCAGCTTAAGCCAGCAAGAGACCCAGTACTTC. The rearrangement links TRBV7-7 to TRBJ2-5; D gene uncertain. This CDR3 is built from 13 residues. Looked up from germline, CDR1 is SSHAT and CDR2 is FNYEAQ (reference sequence). Trimming pared 2 bases from V and 2 bases from J, leaving 6 bases between.

This chain uses TRBV27 with TRBJ1-2; 10 nucleotides agree with TRBD1. The CDR3 is 17 residues long. After removal of 7 bases from V and 4 bases from J, the junction contained 15 bases not matched to a gene. The germline gives CDR1 MNHEY, CDR2 SMNVEV (reference sequence). Written as DNA, the CDR3 is TGTGCCAGCAACCCCAAGGGACAGGGGTCCCACTTCTATGGCTACACCTTC. This encodes CASNPKGQGSHFYGYTF.

The chain couples TRBV7-6 to TRBJ2-3; D unresolved. The germline V and J ends were trimmed by 4 bases and 5 bases, with 10 bases remaining between them. The germline CDR1 and CDR2 sequences are SGHVS and FNYEAQ. CDR3 size: 13 residues. The CDR3 is CASSSVRQDTQYF. The CDR3, as DNA: TGTGCCAGCAGCTCAGTGAGGCAAGATACGCAGTATTTT.

By its share, this clone is medium-sized. The gene calls are TRBV19 and TRBJ2-7, with no clear D. This CDR3 comprises 13 residues. V was pared by 3 bases and J by 5 bases, with 11 bases between. Germline V gene sequence: CDR1 LNHDA, CDR2 SQIVND (reference sequence). CDR3 DNA sequence: TGTGCCAGTAGTATCTCTAGTGCTGACGAGCAGTACTTC. As protein: CASSISSADEQYF.

This clone was picked up one time. V gene TRBV5-1 combines with J gene TRBJ2-6, with D unclear. Trimming stripped 6 bases from V and 0 bases from J, with 13 bases between. Per the germline V gene, CDR1 is SGHRS and CDR2 is YFSETQ. The length of the CDR3 is 16 residues. CDR3 nucleotides: TGCGCCAGCACCCCAGGATCTTTCTCTGGGGCCAACGTCCTGACTTTC. This codes for CASTPGSFSGANVLTF. The complete variable domain, with remaining parts taken from reference TRBV5-1 and TRBJ2-6, reads KAGVTQTPRYLIKTRGQQVTLSCSPISGHRSVSWYQQTPGQGLQFLFEYFSETQRNKGNFPGRFSGRQFSNSRSEMNVSTLELGDSALYLCASTPGSFSGANVLTFGAGSRLTVL.

V gene TRBV4-2 combines with J gene TRBJ2-7; 8 bases are a match to TRBD2. CDR1 and CDR2 from the germline V gene are LGHNA and YNFKEQ. The CDR3 covers 13 residues. In DNA form, the CDR3 reads TGTCCAACGGGGGGGAGGGCCGTAAACGAGCAGTACTTC. Its protein is CPTGGRAVNEQYF.

The rearrangement joins TRBV5-6 to TRBJ1-2, with D perhaps TRBD1 (6 bases). The CDR3 consists of 15 residues. CDR1 is SGHDT and CDR2 is YYEEEE in the germline V gene. The V gene lost 2 bases and the J gene lost 10 bases, with 21 bases spanning the gap. The CDR3 loop is CASSLETGPLGDYTF. The CDR3 DNA reads TGTGCCAGCAGCTTAGAGACAGGCCCTTTAGGTGACTACACCTTC.

This clone was detected only once. V usage is TRBV7-6 and J usage is TRBJ1-2; D is unclear. The CDR3 extends over 14 amino acids. V was clipped by 5 bases and J by 6 bases, with 16 bases between them. Germline CDR1 reads SGHVS; CDR2 reads FNYEAQ. In DNA form, the CDR3 reads TGTGCCAGCAGCCCGCGGGGAGAGTGGAATGGCTACACCTTC. Protein product: CASSPRGEWNGYTF.

This rearrangement joins TRBV14 to TRBJ2-4; D is perhaps TRBD2 (5 bases). V lost 4 bases, J lost 6 bases, and 13 bases lay in between. This CDR3 spans 14 amino acids. CDR1 is SGHDN, CDR2 FVKESK, per germline. The CDR3 sequence: CASSPGILGNIQYF. DNA for the CDR3: TGTGCCAGCAGCCCGGGGATCCTGGGAAACATTCAGTACTTC.

V and J are TRBV30 and TRBJ1-1, with D uncertain. V was pared by 0 bases and J by 4 bases, with 15 bases between. CDR3 length equals 15 residues. CDR1 GTSNPN and CDR2 SVGIG come from the germline V gene (reference sequence). The CDR3 reads CAWSVLLGGITEAFF. CDR3 nucleotide sequence: TGTGCCTGGAGTGTACTTCTGGGAGGGATCACTGAAGCTTTCTTT. Full variable domain (rest looked up from reference TRBV30 and TRBJ1-1): SQTIHQWPATLVQPVGSPLSLECTVEGTSNPNLYWYRQAAGRGLQLLFYSVGIGQISSEVPQNLSASRPQDRQFILSSKKLLLSDSGFYLCAWSVLLGGITEAFFGQGTRLTVV.

The table lists this clone with a count of one. V and J are TRBV28 and TRBJ2-7, with a weak D call TRBD1 (5 bases). The CDR3 is made up of 14 amino acids. V dropped 7 bases and J dropped 0 bases, with 13 bases sitting between them. Per germline, CDR1 MDHEN and CDR2 SYDVKM. The CDR3: CASIGQGSSYEQYF. DNA of the CDR3: TGTGCCAGCATAGGGCAGGGATCCTCCTACGAGCAGTACTTC. Variable domain in full (rest from reference TRBV28 and TRBJ2-7): DVKVTQSSRYLVKRTGEKVFLECVQDMDHENMFWYRQDPGLGLRLIYFSYDVKMKEKGDIPEGYSVSREKKERFSLILESASTNQTSMYLCASIGQGSSYEQYFGPGTRLTVT.

This chain joins TRBV2 and TRBJ2-3; the D is unclear. Germline V gene data show CDR1 as SNHLY and CDR2 as FYNNEI. The CDR3 contains 13 residues. Trimming shortened V by 0 bases and J by 1 base, and 2 bases separated the two germline ends. The CDR3 DNA follows: TGTGCCAGCAGTGAAGCCCGCACAGATACGCAGTATTTT. It yields the protein CASSEARTDTQYF. The whole variable domain, remainder taken from reference TRBV2 and TRBJ2-3, is EPEVTQTPSHQVTQMGQEVILRCVPISNHLYFYWYRQILGQKVEFLVSFYNNEISEKSEIFDDQFSVERPDGSNFTLKIRSTKLEDSAMYFCASSEARTDTQYFGPGTRLTVL.

J is TRBJ2-1 and V is TRBV13; the D gene is possibly TRBD2 (6 bases). CDR1 PRHDT and CDR2 FYEKMQ come from the germline V gene (reference sequence). V lost 3 bases to trimming and J lost 6 bases, with 18 bases between them. The CDR3 sequence is 16 residues long. CDR3 in DNA: TGTGCCAGCAGCTTTTCCGGGGGTTTTGCGAGCAATGAGCAGTTCTTC. Translation: CASSFSGGFASNEQFF.

The V and J genes are TRBV7-2 and TRBJ2-5; perhaps TRBD2 as D (5 bases). Germline CDR1 is SGHTA and CDR2 is FQGNSA. This CDR3 spans 15 amino acids. V lost 0 bases and J 1 base, leaving 9 bases between the germline ends. The CDR3 here is CASSLAGVSQETQYF. CDR3 coding DNA: TGTGCCAGCAGCTTAGCGGGAGTGTCCCAAGAGACCCAGTACTTC. Using reference TRBV7-2 and TRBJ2-5 for the parts outside the CDR3, the full variable domain is GAGVSQSPSNKVTEKGKDVELRCDPISGHTALYWYRQSLGQGLEFLIYFQGNSAPDKSGLPSDRFSAERTGGSVSTLTIQRTQQEDSAVYLCASSLAGVSQETQYFGPGTRLLVL.

The genes are TRBV18 and TRBJ1-1; D gene ambiguous. This CDR3 is built from 13 residues. Germline values: CDR1 KGHSH, CDR2 LQKENI. V was clipped by 3 bases and J by 3 bases, with 8 bases between them. The CDR3 protein is CASSPNRDTEAFF. The CDR3 nucleotides are TGTGCCAGCTCACCGAATAGAGACACTGAAGCTTTCTTT. The whole variable domain, remainder taken from reference TRBV18 and TRBJ1-1, is NAGVMQNPRHLVRRRGQEARLRCSPMKGHSHVYWYRQLPEEGLKFMVYLQKENIIDESGMPKERFSAEFPKEGPSILRIQQVVRGDSAAYFCASSPNRDTEAFFGQGTRLTVV.

CDR3 nucleotide sequence: TGTGCCAGCAGCGAGGCCTATGGCTACACCTTC. This codes for CASSEAYGYTF. The chain carries TRBV7-9 and TRBJ1-2; D not resolved. This CDR3 is 11 amino acids long. V lost 5 bases, J lost 4 bases, and 5 bases lay in between. Germline loops: CDR1 SEHNR, CDR2 FQNEAQ (reference sequence).

In this sample, this clone turned up once. The chain uses TRBV29-1 and TRBJ1-1; D remains ambiguous. The V gene lost 7 bases and the J gene lost 0 bases, with 12 bases spanning the gap. The CDR3 consists of 13 residues. Germline V gene sequence: CDR1 SQVTM, CDR2 ANQGSEA. As DNA, the CDR3 is TGCAGCGCGTCACAGCATTTGAACACTGAAGCTTTCTTT. It encodes CSASQHLNTEAFF.

This clone was seen a single time. V is TRBV7-2 and J is TRBJ2-1; 10 bases match TRBD2. Germline assignment: CDR1 SGHTA and CDR2 FQGNSA. The CDR3 has 16 residues. J lost 9 bases, V lost 2 bases, and 10 bases had no gene match. The CDR3 loop reads CASSLQAGGPSGEQFF. In nucleotides, the CDR3 is TGTGCCAGCAGCTTACAAGCGGGAGGGCCCTCGGGTGAGCAGTTCTTC.

This chain connects TRBV27 to TRBJ2-1; 8 nucleotides line up with TRBD1. This CDR3 spans 13 amino acids. The ends lost 2 bases at V and 13 bases at J; junction bases unmatched: 7. Germline lookup yields CDR1 MNHEY and CDR2 SMNVEV (reference sequence). The CDR3 protein is CASSLGSGGYQFF. CDR3 sequence (DNA): TGTGCCAGCAGTTTAGGGTCAGGGGGCTACCAGTTCTTC.

The gene calls are TRBV11-2 and TRBJ2-5, with 8 bases fitting TRBD1. This CDR3 has 15 residues. V shed 5 bases and J 0 bases; nucleotides not matched to a gene: 5. CDR1 and CDR2 (germline): SGHAT, FQNNGV. CDR3 DNA sequence: TGTGCCAGCAGCACGGGGGACAGGTACCAAGAGACCCAGTACTTC. This gives the protein CASSTGDRYQETQYF.